The 12 T cell receptor beta chains reported below all come from one sample, sequenced in a study of high-grade serous ovarian cancer treatment subgroups. This table comes from immunoSEQ multiplex PCR, and its TCRdb copy is limited to in-frame clones, with some not included. The sample includes some 5,700 clones, 60% to 80% of them seen just once. Tumor tissue was taken before any definitive surgery or chemotherapy was given. The sequenced material came from tumor tissue. The receptors come from a human donor with high-grade serous ovarian cancer.

The table lists this clone with a few counts. This chain links TRBV7-8 with TRBJ2-5; 10 positions agree with TRBD2. The germline CDR1 and CDR2 sequences are SGHVS and FQNEAQ. Trimming took 5 bases from V and 4 from J; bases not matched to a gene: 7. This CDR3 spans 15 amino acids. The DNA for the CDR3 is TGTGCCAGCAGCCCCCAGCGGGGGGGCAGAGAGACCCAGTACTTC. Translated: CASSPQRGGRETQYF.

The gene calls are TRBV6-1 and TRBJ1-5; TRBD1 might be the D (5 bases). This CDR3 comprises 15 residues. The germline V gene has CDR1 MNHNS and CDR2 SASEGT. The V end lost 5 bases, the J end lost 9 bases, and 20 bases lay between the germline ends. CDR3 sequence reads: CASSPSTDGGGPQHF. As DNA, the CDR3 is TGTGCCAGCAGTCCCTCTACGGACGGTGGGGGGCCCCAGCATTTT.

V is TRBV6-4 and J is TRBJ2-7; the match to TRBD1 covers 7 bases. This CDR3 spans 14 amino acids. CDR1 MRHNA and CDR2 SNTAGT come from the germline V gene. With V trimmed by 2 bases and J by 0 bases, 1 base remained unmatched. This chain's CDR3 is CASSDRDSSYEQYF. Here the CDR3 DNA reads TGTGCCAGCAGTGACCGGGACAGCTCCTACGAGCAGTACTTC.

The V and J genes are TRBV10-3 and TRBJ2-3, with D perhaps TRBD2 (6 bases). V dropped 0 bases and J dropped 10 bases, with 11 bases sitting between them. The CDR3 spans 13 residues. CDR1 and CDR2 from the germline V gene are ENHRY and SYGVKD. CDR3 protein: CAISESIAVAQYF. CDR3 nucleotides: TGTGCCATCAGTGAGTCGATAGCGGTGGCGCAGTATTTT.

This chain joins TRBV30 and TRBJ1-3, with 7 positions matching TRBD1. Trimming removed 3 bases from V and 4 bases from J; junction bases left unmatched: 6. The CDR3 is 14 amino acids. Germline loops: CDR1 GTSNPN, CDR2 SVGIG (reference sequence). For the CDR3, the DNA is TGTGCCTGGAGCCCTACAGGGGACGGAAACACCATATATTTT. Its translation: CAWSPTGDGNTIYF. Drawing the rest from reference TRBV30 and TRBJ1-3, the complete variable domain is SQTIHQWPATLVQPVGSPLSLECTVEGTSNPNLYWYRQAAGRGLQLLFYSVGIGQISSEVPQNLSASRPQDRQFILSSKKLLLSDSGFYLCAWSPTGDGNTIYFGEGSWLTVV.

This clone was found a few times. This sequence joins TRBV19 and TRBJ2-1; no clear D. The CDR3 has 14 amino acids. Trimming left V 6 bases short and J 0 bases short, with 9 bases between. The germline gives CDR1 LNHDA, CDR2 SQIVND (reference sequence). CDR3 protein: CASSPLSSYNEQFF. The CDR3 DNA reads as TGTGCCAGTAGCCCGTTGAGCTCCTACAATGAGCAGTTCTTC.

V and J are TRBV7-2 and TRBJ2-1; 7 positions match TRBD2. The germline V gene encodes CDR1 SGHTA and CDR2 FQGNSA. J lost 6 bases, V lost 5 bases, and 10 bases had no gene match. The CDR3 is 15 amino acids. This CDR3 reads CASSGASGVTNEQFF. CDR3 bases: TGTGCCAGCAGCGGTGCTAGCGGAGTGACCAATGAGCAGTTCTTC.

The gene calls are TRBV6-5 and TRBJ1-2; no definite D call. This CDR3 spans 13 amino acids. Between the trimmed V and J ends, which lost 7 bases and 2 bases, there was a span of 11 bases. From germline, CDR1 is MNHEY and CDR2 SVGAGI. DNA of the CDR3: TGTGCCAGCATGGCCGTTTCCAACTATGGCTACACCTTC. It encodes CASMAVSNYGYTF.

The chain recombines TRBV25-1 with TRBJ2-1; the D call may be TRBD1 or TRBD2 (5 bases each). Per the germline V gene, CDR1 is MGHDK and CDR2 is SYGVNS. There are 14 residues in the CDR3. Trimming pared 4 bases from V and 10 bases from J, leaving 17 bases between. The CDR3 nucleotides are TGTGCCAGCAGTGGACGGGGCAGCCCCACCGAGCAGTTCTTC. It codes for CASSGRGSPTEQFF. The variable domain in full, completed from reference TRBV25-1 and TRBJ2-1, reads EADIYQTPRYLVIGTGKKITLECSQTMGHDKMYWYQQDPGMELHLIHYSYGVNSTEKGDLSSESTVSRIRTEHFPLTLESARPSHTSQYLCASSGRGSPTEQFFGPGTRLTVL.

The chain links TRBV5-1 to TRBJ1-4; 8 bases fit TRBD1. Germline CDR1 is SGHRS and CDR2 is YFSETQ. Trimming took 0 bases from V and 7 from J; bases not matched to a gene: 2. The CDR3 is 14 residues long. Here the CDR3 reads CASSLGQGSEKLFF. In nucleotides, the CDR3 is TGCGCCAGCAGCTTGGGACAGGGGAGTGAAAAACTGTTTTTT.

The V and J genes are TRBV7-2 and TRBJ1-2; D unresolved. Trimming stripped 5 bases from V and 5 bases from J, with 9 bases between. Germline V CDR1 and CDR2: SGHTA, FQGNSA. The CDR3 is made up of 12 amino acids. In DNA, the CDR3 is TGTGCCAGCAGCCTGGACGGATATGGCTACACCTTC. Translated, it gives CASSLDGYGYTF.

Details on this clone: A junction end diverges from the germline sequence, so it may reflect a read error. The gene calls are TRBV5-1 and TRBJ2-5; D gene ambiguous. Germline V gives CDR1 SGHRS, CDR2 YFSETQ. CDR3 size: 11 residues. CDR3 residues: CASSAQETQYF. DNA of the CDR3: TGTGCCAGCAGCGCACAAGAGACCCAGTACTTC.